This TCR beta chain was documented in a study of spatial heterogeneity in lung cancer. Overall study: Combinations of a unique TCR and a UMI were tallied in raw reads, and on average each appeared more than ten times.

The time point denotes: blood at routine non-recurrence follow-up after resection. Whole RNA, which was extracted from tumor, nontumor lung tissue or frozen PBMC, was sequenced without any cell sorting. The CDR3 covers 16 residues. Trimming pared 5 bases from V and 6 bases from J, leaving 17 bases between. CDR1 LGHNA and CDR2 YSLEER come from the germline V gene. The sample holds a few counts of this clonotype. One entry per CDR3 protein, called by TCRdb with MiXCR from the 5' RACE reads. The sample lists around 110,000 distinct CDR3 sequences; 12% were seen once. The clonotype comes from a male donor with early-stage non-small cell lung cancer. The rearrangement links TRBV4-3 to TRBJ1-6; the D gene is possibly TRBD1 (6 bases). The starting material was PBMCs, obtained at follow-up. The CDR3 DNA reads TGCGCCAGCAGCAGCTCAGGGGCAGTCGGTAATTCACCCCTCCACTTT. Encoded protein: CASSSSGAVGNSPLHF.